This entry lists 13 T cell receptor beta chains sequenced from one sample in a study of cytomegalovirus exposure and HLA in healthy donors. Vbeta (60) and Jbeta (13) primers were used in the PCR. The method was immunoSEQ multiplex PCR; TCRdb's version includes in-frame clones alone and lacks a portion of them. The table records 150,000 to 200,000 clones, approximately 70% of them present only once. What was sequenced was PBMCs. The source is a woman aged 40 to 55 in good health and CMV-seropositive.

The chain recombines TRBV29-1 with TRBJ1-5, with 10 bases identical to TRBD1. Looked up from germline, CDR1 is SQVTM and CDR2 is ANQGSEA. The V gene end was trimmed by 4 bases and the J gene end by 5 bases; junction bases not matched to a gene: 2. The CDR3 totals 13 residues. In DNA, the CDR3 is TGCAGCGTTGGGGGGACAGGGGATCAGCCCCAGCATTTT. Its translation: CSVGGTGDQPQHF.

This clone was observed a few times. At one end, the junction sequence differs from germline, possibly due to a read error. This chain uses TRBV4-3 with TRBJ1-5; no clear D. This CDR3 spans 13 amino acids. In germline, CDR1 is LGHNA, CDR2 YSLEER. The CDR3 reads CASSQDLGQPQNF. The CDR3 bases are TGCGCCAGCAGCCAAGATCTTGGGCAGCCCCAGAATTTT.

The chain carries TRBV28 and TRBJ1-1; a weak D match, TRBD1 (6 bases). CDR1 MDHEN and CDR2 SYDVKM come from the germline V gene. CDR3 size: 13 residues. V was shortened by 3 bases and J by 9 bases, with 14 bases between the two germline ends. The CDR3 spells CASSFHRVIKAFF. The CDR3 DNA reads as TGTGCCAGCAGTTTTCACAGGGTCATTAAAGCTTTCTTT.

This chain connects TRBV29-1 to TRBJ2-1, with 10 positions matching TRBD1. Germline-derived CDR1 and CDR2 are SQVTM and ANQGSEA. Germline trimming cut 4 bases from V and 6 bases from J; bases unmatched to any gene: 12. CDR3 length: 16 residues. CDR3 bases: TGCAGCGTTGGGGGGTCCCGGGACAGGGGATCCAATGAGCAGTTCTTC. Protein sequence: CSVGGSRDRGSNEQFF.

The chain uses TRBV2 and TRBJ1-1; unclear D gene. The CDR3 runs 10 residues. The ends were cut back, 5 bases at V and 7 bases at J, with 5 bases in the middle. The germline gives CDR1 SNHLY, CDR2 FYNNEI. The CDR3 loop is CASSNYEAFF. The CDR3, as DNA: TGTGCCAGCAGTAACTATGAAGCTTTCTTT.

The J gene is TRBJ2-1, the V gene TRBV7-2; D is possibly TRBD2 (5 bases). Trimming cost V 3 bases and J 7 bases, with 19 bases left between them. Germline V CDR1 and CDR2: SGHTA, FQGNSA. The CDR3 runs 16 residues. The CDR3 loop reads CASSFRMADYSNEQFF. CDR3 DNA sequence: TGTGCCAGCAGCTTTAGAATGGCCGACTATTCTAATGAGCAGTTCTTC.

This clone came up a few times. J is TRBJ1-1 and V is TRBV27; 10 positions agree with TRBD1. Looked up from germline, CDR1 is MNHEY and CDR2 is SMNVEV (reference sequence). J gave up 1 base and V 7 bases, and 6 bases lay outside the gene matches. The CDR3 has 15 residues. CDR3 loop: CASKVRDRGNTEAFF. DNA of the CDR3: TGTGCCAGCAAAGTCCGGGACAGGGGGAACACTGAAGCTTTCTTT.

This clone was recorded once. V gene TRBV5-5 combines with J gene TRBJ1-4; 7 positions agree with TRBD1. The trim removed 4 bases at V and 6 bases at J, leaving 9 bases unmatched. Germline V gene sequence: CDR1 SGHKS, CDR2 YYEKEE (reference sequence). This CDR3 is built from 15 residues. CDR3 DNA sequence: TGTGCCAGCAGCCCACGGGACAGTTTGTATGAAAAACTGTTTTTT. This translates into CASSPRDSLYEKLFF.

The chain couples TRBV5-1 to TRBJ2-5, with 8 bases lining up with TRBD2. The J call may be wrong; the DNA end is better matched by TRBJ2-7. Per the germline V gene, CDR1 is SGHRS and CDR2 is YFSETQ. CDR3 length: 15 amino acids. The chain's CDR3 is CASSLAGSGTYEQYF. DNA for the CDR3: TGCGCCAGCAGCTTGGCCGGTAGCGGGACCTACGAGCAGTACTTC.

The rearrangement joins TRBV19 to TRBJ2-3, with a weak D call TRBD1 (5 bases). Germline V CDR1 and CDR2: LNHDA, SQIVND (reference sequence). This CDR3 spans 15 amino acids. V dropped 6 bases and J dropped 0 bases, with 13 bases sitting between them. The CDR3 region is CASRVTVLSTDTQYF. CDR3 DNA sequence: TGTGCCAGTAGGGTGACAGTTCTAAGCACAGATACGCAGTATTTT.

This clone turned up a few times. The J gene is TRBJ2-7, the V gene TRBV11-2; 8 bases map to TRBD2. The CDR3 covers 17 residues. The V segment lost 5 bases and the J segment 4 bases; nucleotides outside the gene matches: 16. Looked up from germline, CDR1 is SGHAT and CDR2 is FQNNGV. This chain's CDR3 is CASSPRDFREGWYEQYF. DNA of the CDR3: TGTGCCAGCAGCCCCCGTGATTTTCGGGAGGGCTGGTACGAGCAGTACTTC. The full variable domain, its missing parts supplied by reference TRBV11-2 and TRBJ2-7, is EAGVAQSPRYKIIEKRQSVAFWCNPISGHATLYWYQQILGQGPKLLIQFQNNGVVDDSQLPKDRFSAERLKGVDSTLKIQPAKLEDSAVYLCASSPRDFREGWYEQYFGPGTRLTVT.

The chain couples TRBV9 to TRBJ1-1; no firm D call. The V end was cut by 2 bases, the J end by 0 bases, with 8 bases between. The CDR3 has 14 residues. Germline V gives CDR1 SGDLS, CDR2 YYNGEE. The DNA for the CDR3 is TGTGCCAGCAGCGTTACACCAGTGAACACTGAAGCTTTCTTT. Translation: CASSVTPVNTEAFF.

This chain joins TRBV7-8 and TRBJ2-2, with 9 bases identical to TRBD2. This CDR3 has 19 residues. CDR1 is SGHVS, CDR2 FQNEAQ, per germline. The trim removed 4 bases at V and 2 bases at J, leaving 14 bases unmatched. Written as DNA, the CDR3 is TGTGCCAGCAGCTGGTTCGTGGTAATAGCGGGAGAAAACACCGGGGAGCTGTTTTTT. Translating gives CASSWFVVIAGENTGELFF.